This TCR beta chain emerged from a study of shared clonotypes between healthy human individuals. On the study more broadly: Each donor's CD8 memory used one plate, CD8 naive two, each CD4 subset three. Whole-study findings and limits: The sharing of about 5.3% of naive CD4 clonotypes was seen across a handful of donors.

With respect to this clone: Its antigen remains unknown.

Terminally differentiated effector memory CD45RA+ cells were excluded from the naive CD8 cells, which were CD45RO-negative and positively selected for CCR7. Trimming took 2 bases from V and 1 from J; bases not matched to a gene: 6. This CDR3 comprises 16 residues. The germline gives CDR1 SGHKS, CDR2 YYEKEE (reference sequence). Generated by immunoSEQ multiplex PCR, the TCRdb table keeps only in-frame clones and is missing some. The table includes 450,000 to 700,000 clones, just under 97% detected once. The chain has TRBV5-5 and TRBJ2-1; TRBD2 agrees at 7 bases. Sequencing used naive CD8+ T cells sorted from blood. The receptor was isolated from a woman aged 25 to 39 in good health. DNA of the CDR3: TGTGCCAGCAGCTTTGGGAGGGAGGCGTCCTACAATGAGCAGTTCTTC. It codes for CASSFGREASYNEQFF. Supplemented by reference TRBV5-5 and TRBJ2-1, the full variable domain reads DAGVTQSPTHLIKTRGQQVTLRCSPISGHKSVSWYQQVLGQGPQFIFQYYEKEERGRGNFPDRFSARQFPNYSSELNVNALLLGDSALYLCASSFGREASYNEQFFGPGTRLTVL.